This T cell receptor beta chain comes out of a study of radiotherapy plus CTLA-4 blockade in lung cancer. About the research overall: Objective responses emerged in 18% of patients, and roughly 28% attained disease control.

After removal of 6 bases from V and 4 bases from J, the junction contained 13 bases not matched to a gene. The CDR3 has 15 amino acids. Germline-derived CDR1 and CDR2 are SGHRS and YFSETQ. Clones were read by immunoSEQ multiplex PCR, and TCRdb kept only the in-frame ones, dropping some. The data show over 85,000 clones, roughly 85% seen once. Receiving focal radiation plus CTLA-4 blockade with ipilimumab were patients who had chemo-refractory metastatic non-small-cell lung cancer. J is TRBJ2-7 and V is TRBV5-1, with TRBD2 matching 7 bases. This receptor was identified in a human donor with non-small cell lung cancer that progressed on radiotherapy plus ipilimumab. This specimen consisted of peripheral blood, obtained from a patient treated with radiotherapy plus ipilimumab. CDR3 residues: CASTPPGTNPYEQYF. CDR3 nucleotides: TGCGCCAGCACCCCTCCCGGGACTAACCCATACGAGCAGTACTTC.